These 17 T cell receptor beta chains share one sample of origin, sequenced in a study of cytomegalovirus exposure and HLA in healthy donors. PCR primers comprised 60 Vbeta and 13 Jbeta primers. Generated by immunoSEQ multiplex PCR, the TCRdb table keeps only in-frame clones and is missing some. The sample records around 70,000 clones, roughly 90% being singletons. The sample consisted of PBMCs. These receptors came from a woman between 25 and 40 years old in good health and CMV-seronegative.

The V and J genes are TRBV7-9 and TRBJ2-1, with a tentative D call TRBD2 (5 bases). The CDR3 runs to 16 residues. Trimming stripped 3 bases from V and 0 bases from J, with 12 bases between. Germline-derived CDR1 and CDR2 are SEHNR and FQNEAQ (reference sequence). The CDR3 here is CASSFSVDLSYNEQFF. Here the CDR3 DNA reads TGTGCCAGCAGCTTTAGCGTAGACCTCTCCTACAATGAGCAGTTCTTC.

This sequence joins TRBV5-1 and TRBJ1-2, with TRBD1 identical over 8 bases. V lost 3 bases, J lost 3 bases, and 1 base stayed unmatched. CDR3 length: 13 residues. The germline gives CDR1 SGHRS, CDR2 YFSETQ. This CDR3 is CASSSQGDYGYTF. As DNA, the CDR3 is TGCGCCAGCAGCTCACAGGGGGACTATGGCTACACCTTC.

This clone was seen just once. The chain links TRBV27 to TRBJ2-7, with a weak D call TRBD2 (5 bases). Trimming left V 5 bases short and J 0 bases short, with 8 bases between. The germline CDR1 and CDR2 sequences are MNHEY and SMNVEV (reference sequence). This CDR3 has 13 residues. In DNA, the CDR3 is TGTGCCAGCAGTCTCAGCGGCTCCTACGAGCAGTACTTC. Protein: CASSLSGSYEQYF.

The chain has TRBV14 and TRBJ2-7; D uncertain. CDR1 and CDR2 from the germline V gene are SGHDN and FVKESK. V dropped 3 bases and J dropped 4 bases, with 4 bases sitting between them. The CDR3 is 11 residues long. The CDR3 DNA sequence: TGTGCCAGCAGCCAGGAGTACGAGCAGTACTTC. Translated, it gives CASSQEYEQYF. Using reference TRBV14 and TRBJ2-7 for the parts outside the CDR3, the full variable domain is EAGVTQFPSHSVIEKGQTVTLRCDPISGHDNLYWYRRVMGKEIKFLLHFVKESKQDESGMPNNRFLAERTGGTYSTLKVQPAELEDSGVYFCASSQEYEQYFGPGTRLTVT.

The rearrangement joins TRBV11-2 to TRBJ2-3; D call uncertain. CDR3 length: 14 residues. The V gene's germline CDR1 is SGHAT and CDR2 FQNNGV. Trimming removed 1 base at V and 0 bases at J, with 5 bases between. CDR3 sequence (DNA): TGTGCCAGCAGCTTAGGCCAGAGCACAGATACGCAGTATTTT. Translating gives CASSLGQSTDTQYF.

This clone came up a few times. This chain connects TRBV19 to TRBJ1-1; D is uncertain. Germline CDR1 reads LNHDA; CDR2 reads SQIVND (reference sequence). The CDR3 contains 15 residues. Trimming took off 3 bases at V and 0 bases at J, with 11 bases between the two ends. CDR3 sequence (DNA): TGTGCCAGTAGTATTGATGGGCTGCTGAACACTGAAGCTTTCTTT. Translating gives CASSIDGLLNTEAFF.

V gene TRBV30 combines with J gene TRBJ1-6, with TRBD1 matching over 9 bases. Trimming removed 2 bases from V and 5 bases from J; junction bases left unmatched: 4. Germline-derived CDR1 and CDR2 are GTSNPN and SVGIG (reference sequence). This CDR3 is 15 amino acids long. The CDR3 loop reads CAWSSRDRDNSPLHF. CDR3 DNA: TGTGCCTGGAGTTCCCGGGACAGGGATAATTCACCCCTCCACTTT.

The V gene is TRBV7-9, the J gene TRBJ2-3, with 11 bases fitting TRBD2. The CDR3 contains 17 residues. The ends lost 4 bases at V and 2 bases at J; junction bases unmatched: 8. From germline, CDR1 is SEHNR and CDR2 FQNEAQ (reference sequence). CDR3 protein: CASSSMGLAALTDTQYF. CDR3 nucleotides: TGTGCCAGCAGCTCGATGGGACTAGCGGCCCTCACAGATACGCAGTATTTT.

CDR3 coding DNA: TGCGCCAGCTCGGAACAGGGGCGGAATTCACCCCTCCACTTT. As protein: CASSEQGRNSPLHF. This chain joins TRBV10-1 and TRBJ1-6; 7 bases are shared with TRBD1. Per the germline V gene, CDR1 is WNHNN and CDR2 is SYGVQD (reference sequence). Trimming cost V 8 bases and J 7 bases; bases outside gene matches: 8. The CDR3 is 14 amino acids.

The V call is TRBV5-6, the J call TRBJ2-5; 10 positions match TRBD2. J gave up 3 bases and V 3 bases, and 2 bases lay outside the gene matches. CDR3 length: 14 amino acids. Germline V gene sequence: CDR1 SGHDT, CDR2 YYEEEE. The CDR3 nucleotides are TGTGCCAGCAGCTCCGGACTAGCGGAAGAGACCCAGTACTTC. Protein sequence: CASSSGLAEETQYF. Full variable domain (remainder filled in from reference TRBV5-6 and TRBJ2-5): DAGVTQSPTHLIKTRGQQVTLRCSPKSGHDTVSWYQQALGQGPQFIFQYYEEEERQRGNFPDRFSGHQFPNYSSELNVNALLLGDSALYLCASSSGLAEETQYFGPGTRLLVL.

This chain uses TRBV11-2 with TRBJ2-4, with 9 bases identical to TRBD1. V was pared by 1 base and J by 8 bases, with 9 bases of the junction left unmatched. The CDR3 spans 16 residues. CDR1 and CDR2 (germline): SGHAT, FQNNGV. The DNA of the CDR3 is TGTGCCAGCAGCTTAGGGCCAGGACAGGGGTCTTACATTCAGTACTTC. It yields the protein CASSLGPGQGSYIQYF.

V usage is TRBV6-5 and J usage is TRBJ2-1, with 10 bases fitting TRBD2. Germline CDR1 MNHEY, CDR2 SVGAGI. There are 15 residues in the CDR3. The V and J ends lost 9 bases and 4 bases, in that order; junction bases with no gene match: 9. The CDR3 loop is CARFRTSGRYNEQFF. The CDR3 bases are TGTGCCAGATTTCGGACTAGCGGTAGATACAATGAGCAGTTCTTC.

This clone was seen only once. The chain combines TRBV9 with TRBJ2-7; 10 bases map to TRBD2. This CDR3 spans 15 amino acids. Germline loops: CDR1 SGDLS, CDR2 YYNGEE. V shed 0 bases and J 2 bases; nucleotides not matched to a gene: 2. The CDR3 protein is CASSVASGSTYEQYF. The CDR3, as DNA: TGTGCCAGCAGCGTAGCTAGCGGGAGCACCTACGAGCAGTACTTC.

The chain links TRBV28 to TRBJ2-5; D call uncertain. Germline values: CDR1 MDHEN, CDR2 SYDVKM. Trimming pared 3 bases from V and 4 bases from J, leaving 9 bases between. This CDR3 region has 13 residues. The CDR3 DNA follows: TGTGCCAGCAGTTTCGTTAGCAGAGAGACCCAGTACTTC. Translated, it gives CASSFVSRETQYF.

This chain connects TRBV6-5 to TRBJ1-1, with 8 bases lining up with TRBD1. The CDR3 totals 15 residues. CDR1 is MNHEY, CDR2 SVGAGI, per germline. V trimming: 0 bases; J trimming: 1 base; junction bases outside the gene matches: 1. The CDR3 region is CASSYSGQGNTEAFF. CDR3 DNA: TGTGCCAGCAGTTACTCCGGACAGGGGAACACTGAAGCTTTCTTT.

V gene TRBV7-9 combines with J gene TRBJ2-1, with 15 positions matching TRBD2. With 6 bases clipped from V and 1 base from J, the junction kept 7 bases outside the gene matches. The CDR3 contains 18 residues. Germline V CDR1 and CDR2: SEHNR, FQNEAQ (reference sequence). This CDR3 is CASRSGLAGGSSYNEQFF. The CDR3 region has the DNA TGTGCCAGCAGATCGGGACTAGCGGGAGGATCGTCCTACAATGAGCAGTTCTTC.

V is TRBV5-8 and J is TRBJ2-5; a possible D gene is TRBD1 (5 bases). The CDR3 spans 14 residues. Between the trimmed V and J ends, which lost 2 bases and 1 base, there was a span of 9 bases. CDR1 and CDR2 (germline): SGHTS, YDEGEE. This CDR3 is CASSLKGVQETQYF. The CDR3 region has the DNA TGTGCCAGCAGCTTAAAAGGGGTCCAAGAGACCCAGTACTTC.